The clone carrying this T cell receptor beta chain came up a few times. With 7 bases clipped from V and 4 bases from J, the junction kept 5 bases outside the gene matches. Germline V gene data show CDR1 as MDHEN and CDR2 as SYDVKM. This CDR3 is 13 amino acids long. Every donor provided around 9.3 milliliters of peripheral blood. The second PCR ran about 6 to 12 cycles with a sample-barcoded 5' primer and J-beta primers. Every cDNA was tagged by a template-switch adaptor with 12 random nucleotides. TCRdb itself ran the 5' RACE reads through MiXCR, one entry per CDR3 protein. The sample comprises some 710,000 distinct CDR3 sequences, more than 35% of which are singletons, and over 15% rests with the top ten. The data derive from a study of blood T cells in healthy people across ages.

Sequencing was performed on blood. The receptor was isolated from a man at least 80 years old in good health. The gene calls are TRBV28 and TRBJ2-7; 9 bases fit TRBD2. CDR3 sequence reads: CASTAGGPYEQYF. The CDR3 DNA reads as TGTGCCAGCACGGCGGGAGGGCCTTACGAGCAGTACTTC.